The present T cell receptor beta chain was sequenced within a study of beta chain features in type 1 diabetes. The study, taken as a whole, reports: The study notes PCR might favor shorter templates equally in patients and controls.

The length of the CDR3 is 14 residues. Germline V gene data show CDR1 as SGHRS and CDR2 as YFSETQ. V lost 5 bases, J lost 2 bases, and 6 bases stayed unmatched. Worth noting for this clone: The antigen remains unidentified.

Sequencing targeted expressed TCRB transcripts, as all isolated RNA had been reverse transcribed. Sequencing used immunoSEQ multiplex PCR; TCRdb keeps in-frame clones, though not all of them. Seen here are 400,000 to 500,000 clones, approximately 14% observed once, and the top ten hold about 0.034%. The specimen sequenced was naive CD4+ T cells from blood. The clonotype originates from a man aged 25 to 40 in good health. The rearrangement joins TRBV5-1 to TRBJ2-5; 7 bases agree with TRBD1. The CDR3: CASRSPGQQETQYF. The CDR3 region has the DNA TGCGCCAGCAGGTCTCCGGGACAGCAAGAGACCCAGTACTTC. Drawing the rest from reference TRBV5-1 and TRBJ2-5, the complete variable domain is KAGVTQTPRYLIKTRGQQVTLSCSPISGHRSVSWYQQTPGQGLQFLFEYFSETQRNKGNFPGRFSGRQFSNSRSEMNVSTLELGDSALYLCASRSPGQQETQYFGPGTRLLVL.